These 10 T cell receptor beta chains were all obtained from the same sample, sequenced in a study of metastatic and nonmetastatic thyroid tumors (dated by TCRdb to 2018 to 2021). No patient had received any treatment before thyroid surgery. The library came from PCR. The sequencer listed for this sample is Illumina HiSeq 4000. In TCRdb, the public reads were trimmed at Q25 with fastp and aligned with MiXCR, with productive beta chains retained. For this sample the table gives 80,000 to 85,000 clones, of which around 12% were detected only once. Over 7% of the sample comes from the top ten. The source material was tumor tissue. These receptors were obtained from a female donor with papillary thyroid cancer or a benign thyroid nodule (not recorded which). Some clones in this sample may be carry-over from other donors' samples.

This clone was seen repeatedly, ten times or more. This sequence joins TRBV20-1 and TRBJ2-7; D could derive from TRBD1 or TRBD2 (6 bases each). With 5 bases removed from V and 3 bases from J, the gap between germline ends came to 20 bases. The CDR3 length is 15 residues. Per the germline V gene, CDR1 is DFQATT and CDR2 is SNEGSKA (reference sequence). The CDR3 coding sequence is TGCAGTGCTGCCAGACTAGAGGGGGGATTCTACGAGCAGTACTTC. Translated: CSAARLEGGFYEQYF.

Ten or more counts support this clone. This rearrangement joins TRBV28 to TRBJ1-5; D is possibly TRBD1 (6 bases). Germline V gene sequence: CDR1 MDHEN, CDR2 SYDVKM. The CDR3 loop spans 15 amino acids. V lost 4 bases, J lost 7 bases, and 17 bases lay in between. The CDR3 loop is CASSSPTGGPQPQHF. CDR3 DNA sequence: TGTGCCAGCAGTTCCCCGACAGGAGGGCCCCAGCCCCAGCATTTT.

This clone was counted ten times or more. The rearrangement links TRBV2 to TRBJ2-3; D is perhaps TRBD1 (6 bases). Germline V gene sequence: CDR1 SNHLY, CDR2 FYNNEI. The CDR3 has 14 amino acids. Trimming took 7 bases from V and 0 from J, leaving 11 bases between them. The chain's CDR3 is CASTVQGSTDTQYF. In DNA, the CDR3 is TGTGCCAGCACCGTACAGGGCAGCACAGATACGCAGTATTTT.

In regard to this clone: A much larger clone differs by one base, so this may be a read error. The chain links TRBV5-4 to TRBJ2-5; D possibly corresponds to TRBD1 (6 bases). Germline-derived CDR1 and CDR2 are SGHNT and YYREEE (reference sequence). The CDR3 is 14 amino acids. V gave up 4 bases and J gave up 2 bases, with 12 bases separating them. For the CDR3, the DNA is TGTGCCAGCAGCCCCTGGGGGCAACAAGAGACCCAGTACTTC. Its translation is CASSPWGQQETQYF.

This clone appeared many times. The gene calls are TRBV12-3 or TRBV12-4 and TRBJ2-3, with D possibly TRBD2 on 5 matching bases. V dropped 6 bases and J dropped 2 bases, with 18 bases sitting between them. This CDR3 spans 16 amino acids. CDR3 protein: CASSPGRQEVTDTQYF. CDR3 DNA sequence: TGTGCCAGCAGCCCCGGAAGGCAGGAGGTCACAGATACGCAGTATTTT.

This clone was seen more than once but under ten times. This may arise from a read error, as a much more abundant clone is one base away. The V gene is TRBV12-3 or TRBV12-4, the J gene TRBJ2-6, with D unclear. V was trimmed by 7 bases and J by 0 bases, leaving 13 bases between them. The CDR3 length is 16 residues. The CDR3 loop reads CASIPMRDSGANVLTF. CDR3 nucleotide sequence: TGTGCCAGCATCCCCATGAGAGACTCTGGGGCCAACGTCCTGACTTTC.

This clone was observed many times. Other DNA variants within this sample encode the same CDR3. The gene calls are TRBV7-9 and TRBJ2-2; D possibly corresponds to TRBD2 (5 bases). Trimming stripped 5 bases from V and 1 base from J, with 5 bases between. Germline CDR1 SEHNR, CDR2 FQNEAQ (reference sequence). This CDR3 spans 13 amino acids. The CDR3 loop reads CASSAGNTGELFF. DNA of the CDR3: TGTGCCAGCAGCGCGGGGAACACCGGGGAGCTGTTTTTT. Supplemented by reference TRBV7-9 and TRBJ2-2, the full variable domain reads DTGVSQNPRHKITKRGQNVTFRCDPISEHNRLYWYRQTLGQGPEFLTYFQNEAQLEKSRLLSDRFSAERPKGSFSTLEIQRTEQGDSAMYLCASSAGNTGELFFGEGSRLTVL.

There are many counts of this clone. The chain combines TRBV5-1 with TRBJ2-5; D not certain. CDR3 length: 14 amino acids. V was trimmed by 3 bases and J by 4 bases, leaving 13 bases between them. Germline V gene sequence: CDR1 SGHRS, CDR2 YFSETQ. Here the CDR3 reads CASSSETIRETQYF. Here the CDR3 DNA reads TGCGCCAGCAGCTCTGAGACCATCCGAGAGACCCAGTACTTC.

With respect to this clone: This could be a read error, since a much larger clone is one nucleotide away. The rearrangement links TRBV27 to TRBJ2-1; TRBD2 matches at 11 bases. CDR3 length: 16 residues. The V and J ends lost 4 bases and 3 bases, in that order; junction bases with no gene match: 5. The germline V gene has CDR1 MNHEY and CDR2 SMNVEV (reference sequence). The CDR3 reads CASSSGTSGHYNEQFF. In DNA form, the CDR3 reads TGTGCCAGCAGTTCAGGGACTAGCGGACACTACAATGAGCAGTTCTTC.

This clone has a count of ten or more. The rearrangement links TRBV10-3 to TRBJ2-1; 7 bases fit TRBD2. The germline V gene encodes CDR1 ENHRY and CDR2 SYGVKD. V shed 0 bases, J shed 0 bases, and the junction held 8 bases outside the gene matches. The CDR3 is 18 amino acids. The CDR3 DNA is TGTGCCATCAGTGAGTCTGGGGCTAGCGGTAGCTCCTACAATGAGCAGTTCTTC. Protein product: CAISESGASGSSYNEQFF.